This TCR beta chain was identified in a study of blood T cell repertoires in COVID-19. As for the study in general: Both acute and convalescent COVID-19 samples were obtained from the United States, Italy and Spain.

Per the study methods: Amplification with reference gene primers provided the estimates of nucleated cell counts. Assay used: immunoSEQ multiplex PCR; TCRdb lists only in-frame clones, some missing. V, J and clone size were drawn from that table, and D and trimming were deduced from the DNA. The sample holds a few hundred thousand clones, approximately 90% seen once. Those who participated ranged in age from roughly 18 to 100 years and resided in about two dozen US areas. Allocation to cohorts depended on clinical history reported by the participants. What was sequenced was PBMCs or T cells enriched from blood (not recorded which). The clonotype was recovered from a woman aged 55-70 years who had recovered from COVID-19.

The CDR3 loop is CASSEEVWSPLHF. CDR3 in DNA: TGTGCCAGCAGTGAGGAGGTATGGTCACCCCTCCACTTT. This chain uses TRBV6-1 with TRBJ1-6, with D hard to call. The CDR3 consists of 13 residues. V was trimmed by 3 bases and J by 10 bases, leaving 10 bases between them. Germline V gives CDR1 MNHNS, CDR2 SASEGT.